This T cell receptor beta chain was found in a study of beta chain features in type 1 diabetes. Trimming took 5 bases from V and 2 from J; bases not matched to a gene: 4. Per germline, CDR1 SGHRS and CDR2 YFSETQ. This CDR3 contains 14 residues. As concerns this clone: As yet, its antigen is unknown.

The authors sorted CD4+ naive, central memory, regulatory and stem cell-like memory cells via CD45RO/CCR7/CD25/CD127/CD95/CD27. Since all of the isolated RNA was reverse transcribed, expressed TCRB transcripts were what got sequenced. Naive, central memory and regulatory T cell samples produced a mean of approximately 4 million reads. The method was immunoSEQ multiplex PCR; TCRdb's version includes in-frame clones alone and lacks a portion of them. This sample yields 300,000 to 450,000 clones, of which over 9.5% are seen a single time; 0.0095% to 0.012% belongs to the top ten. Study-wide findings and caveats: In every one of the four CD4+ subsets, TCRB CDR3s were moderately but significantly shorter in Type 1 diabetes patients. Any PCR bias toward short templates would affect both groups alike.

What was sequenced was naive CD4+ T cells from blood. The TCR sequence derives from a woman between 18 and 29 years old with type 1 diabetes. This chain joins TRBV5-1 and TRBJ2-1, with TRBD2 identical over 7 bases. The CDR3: CASSGGGTYNEQFF. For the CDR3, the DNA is TGCGCCAGCAGTGGCGGGGGTACCTACAATGAGCAGTTCTTC.